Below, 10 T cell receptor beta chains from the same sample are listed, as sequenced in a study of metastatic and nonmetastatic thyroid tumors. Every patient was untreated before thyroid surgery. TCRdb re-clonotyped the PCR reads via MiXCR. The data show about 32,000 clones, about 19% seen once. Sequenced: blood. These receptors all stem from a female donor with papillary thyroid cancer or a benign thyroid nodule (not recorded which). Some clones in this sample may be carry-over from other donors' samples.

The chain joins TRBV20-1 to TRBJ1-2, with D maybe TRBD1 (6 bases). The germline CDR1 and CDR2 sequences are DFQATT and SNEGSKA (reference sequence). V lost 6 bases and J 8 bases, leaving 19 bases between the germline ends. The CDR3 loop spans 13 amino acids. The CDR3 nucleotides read TGCAGTGCCTTCCCACAGGGAATGATGGGCTACACCTTC. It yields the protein CSAFPQGMMGYTF.

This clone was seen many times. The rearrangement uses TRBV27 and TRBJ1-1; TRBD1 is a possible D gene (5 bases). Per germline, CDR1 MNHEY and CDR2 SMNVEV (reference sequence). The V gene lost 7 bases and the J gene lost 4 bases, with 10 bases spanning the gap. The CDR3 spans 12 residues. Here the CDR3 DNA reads TGTGCCAGCATGGGGGGTAGCACTGAAGCTTTCTTT. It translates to CASMGGSTEAFF.

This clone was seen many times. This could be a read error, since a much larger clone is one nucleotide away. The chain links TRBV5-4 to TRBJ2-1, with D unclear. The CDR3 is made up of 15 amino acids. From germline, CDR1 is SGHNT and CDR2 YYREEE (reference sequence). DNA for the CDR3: TGTGCCAGCAGCTTTATATCAGTTTCCTACGATGAGCAGTTCTTC. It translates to CASSFISVSYDEQFF.

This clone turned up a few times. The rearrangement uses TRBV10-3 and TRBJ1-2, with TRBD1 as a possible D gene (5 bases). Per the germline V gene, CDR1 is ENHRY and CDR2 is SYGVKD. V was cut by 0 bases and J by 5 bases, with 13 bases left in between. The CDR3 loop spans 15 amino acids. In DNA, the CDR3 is TGTGCCATCAGTGAGTCGGACATCTCGAGGTATGGCTACACCTTC. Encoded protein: CAISESDISRYGYTF.

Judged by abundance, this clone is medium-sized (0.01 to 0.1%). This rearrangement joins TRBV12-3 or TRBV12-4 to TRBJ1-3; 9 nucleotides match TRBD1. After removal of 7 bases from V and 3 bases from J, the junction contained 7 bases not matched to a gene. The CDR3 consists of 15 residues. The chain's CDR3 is CASKGTGIGGNTIYF. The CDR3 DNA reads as TGTGCCAGCAAAGGGACAGGGATTGGTGGAAACACCATATATTTT.

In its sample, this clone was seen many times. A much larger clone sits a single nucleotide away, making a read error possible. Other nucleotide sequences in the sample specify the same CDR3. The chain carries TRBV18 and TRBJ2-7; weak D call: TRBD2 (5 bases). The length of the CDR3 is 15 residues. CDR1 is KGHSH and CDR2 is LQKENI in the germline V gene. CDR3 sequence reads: CASSPLTRSLGEQYF. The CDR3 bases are TGCGCCAGCTCACCACTAACTAGATCGCTGGGCGAGCAGTACTTC.

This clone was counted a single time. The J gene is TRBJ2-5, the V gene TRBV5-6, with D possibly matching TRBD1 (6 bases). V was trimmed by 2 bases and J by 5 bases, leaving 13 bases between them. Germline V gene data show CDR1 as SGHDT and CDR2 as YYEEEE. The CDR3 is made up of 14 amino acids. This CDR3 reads CASSLVRQVETQYF. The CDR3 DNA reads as TGTGCCAGCAGCTTAGTACGACAGGTGGAGACCCAGTACTTC. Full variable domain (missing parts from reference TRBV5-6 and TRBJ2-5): DAGVTQSPTHLIKTRGQQVTLRCSPKSGHDTVSWYQQALGQGPQFIFQYYEEEERQRGNFPDRFSGHQFPNYSSELNVNALLLGDSALYLCASSLVRQVETQYFGPGTRLLVL.

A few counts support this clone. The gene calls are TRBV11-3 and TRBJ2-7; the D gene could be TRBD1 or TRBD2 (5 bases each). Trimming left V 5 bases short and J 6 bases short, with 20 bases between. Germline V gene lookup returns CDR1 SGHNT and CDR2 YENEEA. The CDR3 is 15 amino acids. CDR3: CASSPPGQGPAEQYF. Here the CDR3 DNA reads TGTGCCAGCAGCCCACCGGGGCAAGGACCCGCCGAGCAGTACTTC.

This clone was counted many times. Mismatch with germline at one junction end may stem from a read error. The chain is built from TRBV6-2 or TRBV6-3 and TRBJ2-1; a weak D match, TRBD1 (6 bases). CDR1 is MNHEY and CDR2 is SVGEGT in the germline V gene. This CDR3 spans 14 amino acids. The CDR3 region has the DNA TGTGCCAGCAGACCCAGACAGGTGGGGAATGGGCAGTTCTTC. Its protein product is CASRPRQVGNGQFF.

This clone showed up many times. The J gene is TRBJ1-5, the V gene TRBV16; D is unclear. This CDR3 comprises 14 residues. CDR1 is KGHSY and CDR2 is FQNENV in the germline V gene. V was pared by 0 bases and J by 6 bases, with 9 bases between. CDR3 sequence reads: CASSQSSGSQPQHF. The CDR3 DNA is TGTGCCAGCAGCCAATCTAGTGGGAGTCAGCCCCAGCATTTT. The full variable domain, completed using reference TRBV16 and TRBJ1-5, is GEEVAQTPKHLVRGEGQKAKLYCAPIKGHSYVFWYQQVLKNEFKFLISFQNENVFDETGMPKERFSAKCLPNSPCSLEIQATKLEDSAVYFCASSQSSGSQPQHFGDGTRLSIL.